Shown below are 9 T cell receptor beta chains from a single sample sequenced in a study of shared clonotypes between healthy human individuals. CD45RO negativity and positive selection for CCR7 defined naive CD8 cells, a population that excluded terminally differentiated effector memory CD45RA+ cells. The method was immunoSEQ multiplex PCR; TCRdb's version includes in-frame clones alone and lacks a portion of them. This table holds under 2,000,000 clones, about 95% found once. Sequences were obtained from naive CD8+ T cells sorted from blood. The receptors originated from a man aged 18-30 years in good health.

The sample holds one count of this clone. V and J are TRBV9 and TRBJ2-3; D unresolved. Germline V lookup: CDR1 SGDLS, CDR2 YYNGEE. V was clipped by 1 base and J by 7 bases, with 16 bases between them. The CDR3 contains 15 residues. CDR3 protein: CASSVMGPASYTQYF. In nucleotides, the CDR3 is TGTGCCAGCAGCGTAATGGGCCCCGCCAGCTATACGCAGTATTTT.

The chain couples TRBV7-9 to TRBJ1-2; D call uncertain. The CDR3 extends over 14 amino acids. Germline CDR1 and CDR2: SEHNR and FQNEAQ (reference sequence). V was trimmed by 2 bases and J by 1 base, leaving 8 bases between them. CDR3 bases: TGTGCCAGCAGCTTAAGTGGGGATAACTATGGCTACACCTTC. Residues: CASSLSGDNYGYTF.

With regard to this clone: The same CDR3 arises from other DNA sequences in this sample as well. This chain links TRBV19 with TRBJ2-7; D assignment may be TRBD1 or TRBD2 (5 bases each). Germline CDR1 is LNHDA and CDR2 is SQIVND (reference sequence). V lost 6 bases to trimming and J lost 2 bases, with 11 bases between them. The CDR3 has 13 amino acids. CDR3 DNA sequence: TGTGCCAGTAGCCCCGGGACGCCCTACGAGCAGTACTTC. The encoded protein is CASSPGTPYEQYF.

The chain employs TRBV19 and TRBJ2-7; no definite D call. Germline CDR1 reads LNHDA; CDR2 reads SQIVND (reference sequence). Trimming cost V 6 bases and J 0 bases, with 9 bases left between them. The CDR3 has 13 amino acids. The CDR3 reads CASSSSYSYEQYF. CDR3 in DNA: TGTGCCAGTAGCTCCAGCTACTCCTACGAGCAGTACTTC.

J is TRBJ2-7 and V is TRBV7-9, with 7 bases that match TRBD1. Looked up from germline, CDR1 is SEHNR and CDR2 is FQNEAQ (reference sequence). The CDR3 has 18 residues. Trimming removed 2 bases from V and 4 bases from J; junction bases left unmatched: 17. The CDR3 nucleotides read TGTGCCAGCAGCTTAATTGCTATAATCCGGGACAGTCCTTACGAGCAGTACTTC. This sequence encodes CASSLIAIIRDSPYEQYF. Full variable domain (outside the CDR3, taken from reference TRBV7-9 and TRBJ2-7): DTGVSQNPRHKITKRGQNVTFRCDPISEHNRLYWYRQTLGQGPEFLTYFQNEAQLEKSRLLSDRFSAERPKGSFSTLEIQRTEQGDSAMYLCASSLIAIIRDSPYEQYFGPGTRLTVT.

This chain connects TRBV7-2 to TRBJ2-7; D may be TRBD1 (6 bases). Germline V CDR1 and CDR2: SGHTA, FQGNSA. CDR3 size: 18 residues. V lost 3 bases and J 0 bases, leaving 21 bases between the germline ends. The CDR3 here is CASSLFTGITPSSYEQYF. Here the CDR3 DNA reads TGTGCCAGCAGCTTGTTTACAGGGATCACCCCAAGCTCCTACGAGCAGTACTTC.

The gene calls are TRBV6-5 and TRBJ2-5; D might be TRBD2 (5 bases). This CDR3 spans 14 amino acids. From germline, CDR1 is MNHEY and CDR2 SVGAGI. Trimming removed 6 bases at V and 4 bases at J, with 15 bases between. The CDR3 DNA reads TGTGCCAGCAGACTGTCCGGAGGCCCAGAGACCCAGTACTTC. This codes for CASRLSGGPETQYF.

About this clone: In the same sample, other DNA sequences code for this CDR3. The rearrangement uses TRBV6-5 and TRBJ1-1; a weak D match, TRBD1 (5 bases). Trimming took 6 bases from V and 2 from J, leaving 7 bases between them. CDR1 MNHEY and CDR2 SVGAGI come from the germline V gene. This CDR3 comprises 12 residues. CDR3 protein: CASSQGNTEAFF. The CDR3 DNA reads TGTGCCAGCAGCCAGGGTAACACTGAAGCTTTCTTT.

The chain is built from TRBV30 and TRBJ2-5; 10 positions match TRBD2. CDR1 and CDR2 from the germline V gene are GTSNPN and SVGIG (reference sequence). V shed 3 bases and J 5 bases; nucleotides not matched to a gene: 12. The CDR3 is 16 residues long. The CDR3 loop is CAWSVRGLAGVETQYF. CDR3 sequence (DNA): TGTGCCTGGAGCGTCCGGGGGCTAGCGGGAGTTGAGACCCAGTACTTC.